This is a list of T cell receptor beta chains from one sample in a study of T cells in Graves' hyperthyroidism and ophthalmopathy. TCRdb called the multiplex PCR reads again in MiXCR, with one record for every CDR3 protein. Here the sample spans about 720,000 distinct CDR3 sequences, approximately 18% being singletons. The sequenced sample consisted of blood. The receptors shown here come from a woman aged 45-59 years with Graves' hyperthyroidism that later progressed to Graves' ophthalmopathy. Both conserved end residues are part of each CDR3. The order of the fields is clone size, V gene, D gene, J gene, CDR3 length, CDR3 protein, CDR3 DNA. D genes are given only for firm matches. Not every row has a clone size; where given, it reads once, few, many or a size class.

-,TRBV7-2,-,TRBJ2-2,16,CASSSRLQSNTGELFF,TGTGCCAGCAGCTCAAGACTACAGTCGAACACCGGGGAGCTGTTTTTT
many,TRBV5-1,-,TRBJ2-7,12,CASSLQEDEQYF,TGCGCCAGCAGCTTGCAAGAGGACGAGCAGTACTTC
-,TRBV30,-,TRBJ1-3,13,CAWSVFLENTIYF,TGTGCCTGGAGTGTTTTTCTCGAAAACACCATATATTTT
few,TRBV27,-,TRBJ2-1,13,CASSLVERNEQFF,TGTGCCAGCAGTTTAGTGGAACGCAATGAGCAGTTCTTC
many,TRBV3-1,-,TRBJ2-3,14,CASSQVGYTDTQYF,TGTGCCAGCAGCCAAGTAGGCTACACAGATACGCAGTATTTT
few,TRBV20-1,-,TRBJ1-4,17,CSARDEGGRIANEKLFF,TGCAGTGCTAGAGATGAAGGGGGGAGAATCGCTAATGAAAAACTGTTTTTT
many,TRBV7-3,-,TRBJ2-1,15,CASSLIAGSANEQFF,TGTGCCAGCAGCTTAATAGCAGGGTCTGCCAATGAGCAGTTCTTC
-,TRBV2,TRBD1,TRBJ1-3,17,CASGVGPQGAGGNTIYF,TGTGCCAGCGGTGTGGGCCCCCAGGGGGCAGGTGGAAACACCATATATTTT
few,TRBV7-8,TRBD1,TRBJ1-4,14,CASSQGQGYERLFF,TGTGCCAGCAGCCAAGGACAGGGATACGAAAGACTGTTTTTT
many,TRBV20-1,-,TRBJ2-3,12,CSAISRTDTQYF,TGCAGTGCCATCTCACGCACAGATACGCAGTATTTT
many,TRBV15,-,TRBJ1-1,19,CATSRDLAPDSPPNTEAFF,TGTGCCACCAGCAGAGATTTGGCCCCGGACAGTCCTCCGAACACTGAAGCTTTCTTT
few,TRBV14,-,TRBJ1-1,16,CASSQGVGRFNTGAFF,TGTGCCAGCAGCCAAGGAGTGGGACGGTTCAACACTGGAGCTTTCTTT
many,TRBV2,-,TRBJ2-7,11,CASGNSYEQYF,TGTGCCAGCGGTAACTCCTACGAGCAGTACTTC
-,TRBV12-3/TRBV12-4,-,TRBJ1-5,14,CASSTGKRDQPQHF,TGTGCCAGCAGTACAGGGAAGAGGGATCAGCCCCAGCATTTT
few,TRBV10-3,-,TRBJ1-5,15,CAISEEGLGNQPQHF,TGTGCCATCAGTGAAGAGGGGCTTGGGAATCAGCCCCAGCATTTT
many,TRBV9,TRBD1,TRBJ1-1,14,CASSAGTANTEAFF,TGTGCCAGCAGCGCTGGGACAGCTAACACTGAAGCTTTCTTT
few,TRBV5-1,-,TRBJ2-2,13,CASKESNTGELFF,TGCGCCAGCAAGGAGTCAAACACCGGGGAGCTGTTTTTT
many,TRBV11-2,TRBD1,TRBJ1-5,20,CASSSRRAGTEPLVGQPQHF,TGTGCCAGCAGCTCCCGGCGGGCAGGGACAGAACCTTTGGTTGGTCAGCCCCAGCATTTT
many,TRBV7-3,TRBD2,TRBJ2-1,14,CASSPLAGEDEQFF,TGTGCCAGCAGCCCTCTAGCGGGGGAGGATGAGCAGTTCTTC
many,TRBV2,-,TRBJ2-7,19,CASSVERWMSRGDAYEQYF,TGTGCCAGCAGCGTCGAGCGTTGGATGTCCCGCGGGGATGCCTACGAGCAGTACTTC
many,TRBV5-5,-,TRBJ2-7,16,CASSLVTVIGSYEQYF,TGTGCCAGCAGCTTGGTAACGGTGATCGGCTCCTACGAGCAGTACTTC
-,TRBV10-3,TRBD1,TRBJ1-4,16,CAISYHDRGANEKLFF,TGTGCCATCAGTTACCACGACAGGGGAGCTAATGAAAAACTGTTTTTT
many,TRBV12-3/TRBV12-4,TRBD1,TRBJ1-5,16,CASSLQGAGGNQPQHF,TGTGCCAGCAGTCTACAGGGGGCTGGTGGCAATCAGCCCCAGCATTTT
-,TRBV6-5,-,TRBJ2-3,13,CASSSRDVDTQYF,TGTGCCAGCAGTTCCAGAGATGTTGATACGCAGTATTTT
many,TRBV13,-,TRBJ2-1,14,CASSFGGVGDEQFF,TGTGCCAGCAGCTTCGGCGGGGTGGGCGATGAGCAGTTCTTC
few,TRBV4-2,-,TRBJ1-2,15,CASSQGSIKAYGYTF,TGTGCCAGCAGCCAAGGTTCTATCAAAGCCTATGGCTACACCTTC